The 22 T cell receptor beta chains listed next were all sequenced from one sample in a study of T cell changes during pregnancy in multiple sclerosis. Clones were sequenced by immunoSEQ multiplex PCR, and TCRdb holds only the in-frame ones, with some missing. The data show 45,000 to 60,000 clones, 85% to 95% seen once. The input for sequencing was CD4+ T cells from peripheral blood mononuclear cells, taken after pregnancy. The receptors come from a female donor in good health, enrolled as a control in a pregnancy study.

This clone was seen once. V usage is TRBV9 and J usage is TRBJ1-2; possibly TRBD1 for D (6 bases). The CDR3 is 11 residues long. Germline CDR1 reads SGDLS; CDR2 reads YYNGEE. V was clipped by 6 bases and J by 8 bases, with 11 bases between them. CDR3 protein: CASTGVGGYTF. The CDR3 DNA reads TGTGCCAGCACAGGGGTGGGGGGCTACACCTTC.

J is TRBJ2-7 and V is TRBV11-3; a weak D match, TRBD2 (7 bases). In germline, CDR1 is SGHNT, CDR2 YENEEA. The germline V and J ends were trimmed by 5 bases and 2 bases, with 16 bases remaining between them. The CDR3 consists of 15 residues. The CDR3 region is CASSPGGQGPYEQYF. CDR3 coding DNA: TGTGCCAGCAGCCCCGGGGGGCAGGGTCCCTACGAGCAGTACTTC.

The chain couples TRBV28 to TRBJ2-1; 9 bases agree with TRBD2. CDR1 is MDHEN, CDR2 SYDVKM, per germline. The CDR3 has 15 residues. Unmatched junction bases numbered 7, after V lost 3 bases and J lost 7 bases. In DNA form, the CDR3 reads TGTGCCAGCAGTTTGCGCGGGAGGGCCGATAATGAGCAGTTCTTC. This gives the protein CASSLRGRADNEQFF. The whole variable domain, filled in from reference TRBV28 and TRBJ2-1, reads DVKVTQSSRYLVKRTGEKVFLECVQDMDHENMFWYRQDPGLGLRLIYFSYDVKMKEKGDIPEGYSVSREKKERFSLILESASTNQTSMYLCASSLRGRADNEQFFGPGTRLTVL.

The chain recombines TRBV18 with TRBJ2-3; 8 nucleotides line up with TRBD2. Germline lookup yields CDR1 KGHSH and CDR2 LQKENI. The length of the CDR3 is 15 residues. Trimming at V came to 3 bases and at J to 0 bases, leaving 2 bases not matched to a gene. DNA of the CDR3: TGTGCCAGCTCACCCTCTAGCGGGAGCACAGATACGCAGTATTTT. Its protein product is CASSPSSGSTDTQYF.

The chain is built from TRBV2 and TRBJ2-2; D ambiguous. V gave up 4 bases and J gave up 8 bases, with 14 bases separating them. This CDR3 comprises 14 residues. Germline values: CDR1 SNHLY, CDR2 FYNNEI. The CDR3: CASSAFGSRGELFF. CDR3 bases: TGTGCCAGCAGTGCGTTCGGGTCCAGAGGGGAGCTGTTTTTT.

The CDR3 loop is CASSLKRNTEAFF. The CDR3 DNA reads as TGTGCCAGCAGCCTTAAGAGAAACACTGAAGCTTTCTTT. V is TRBV14 and J is TRBJ1-1; D is undetermined. There are 13 residues in the CDR3. V was shortened by 4 bases and J by 2 bases, with 8 bases between the two germline ends. The germline V gene encodes CDR1 SGHDN and CDR2 FVKESK.

Note on this clone: Distinct nucleotide sequences in the sample also encode this CDR3. This chain links TRBV29-1 with TRBJ2-5; 8 bases are a match to TRBD1. Unmatched junction bases numbered 0, after V lost 4 bases and J lost 5 bases. The CDR3 is 11 amino acids. Looked up from germline, CDR1 is SQVTM and CDR2 is ANQGSEA. DNA of the CDR3: TGCAGCGTTGGACAGGGGGAGACCCAGTACTTC. Translated: CSVGQGETQYF.

V gene TRBV5-1 combines with J gene TRBJ2-1; 11 bases line up with TRBD2. There are 16 residues in the CDR3. CDR1 and CDR2 (germline): SGHRS, YFSETQ. With 0 bases clipped from V and 4 bases from J, the junction kept 3 bases outside the gene matches. Written as DNA, the CDR3 is TGCGCCAGCAGCTTGGGAGGGACTAGCGGATACAATGAGCAGTTCTTC. This gives the protein CASSLGGTSGYNEQFF.

V gene TRBV19 combines with J gene TRBJ2-2; 11 bases are shared with TRBD2. The trim removed 5 bases at V and 4 bases at J, leaving 9 bases unmatched. Germline V lookup: CDR1 LNHDA, CDR2 SQIVND (reference sequence). This CDR3 is 17 amino acids long. The CDR3: CASSFSGLAAITGELFF. The CDR3 DNA follows: TGTGCCAGTAGTTTCTCGGGACTAGCGGCGATCACCGGGGAGCTGTTTTTT.

The CDR3 DNA sequence: TGTGCCAGTAGCGGGAGGGCCTCGTTCGGGGAGCTGTTTTTT. Its protein product is CASSGRASFGELFF. The chain links TRBV27 to TRBJ2-2; the match to TRBD2 covers 11 bases. Germline assignment: CDR1 MNHEY and CDR2 SMNVEV (reference sequence). The trim removed 9 bases at V and 7 bases at J, leaving 7 bases unmatched. The CDR3 contains 14 residues.

In this sample, this clone turned up once. DNA for the CDR3: TGCGCCAGCAGCTTAGAAGGTACAGGGGGGAAGGATGGCTACACCTTC. Amino acids: CASSLEGTGGKDGYTF. The genes are TRBV5-1 and TRBJ1-2, with 8 bases aligning to TRBD1. Trimming removed 2 bases from V and 6 bases from J; junction bases left unmatched: 12. The CDR3 length is 16 residues. Germline loops: CDR1 SGHRS, CDR2 YFSETQ.

Remarks on this clone: Mismatch with germline at one junction end may stem from a read error. This sequence joins TRBV7-8 and TRBJ1-2; unclear D gene. In germline, CDR1 is SGHVS, CDR2 FQNEAQ. This CDR3 has 21 amino acids. The CDR3 region is CASSLALKGRLVDLEGYGHTF. The CDR3 nucleotides read TGTGCCAGCAGCTTAGCGTTAAAAGGAAGGCTCGTGGACCTCGAGGGCTATGGCCACACCTTC.

The chain couples TRBV10-3 to TRBJ1-2; D remains ambiguous. The CDR3 runs 13 residues. The germline CDR1 and CDR2 sequences are ENHRY and SYGVKD. V was clipped by 8 bases and J by 0 bases, with 10 bases between them. CDR3 coding DNA: TGTGCCATCTCGGAGGACTCTAACTATGGCTACACCTTC. This sequence encodes CAISEDSNYGYTF.

Only one count was recorded for this clone. The V and J genes are TRBV13 and TRBJ1-4; D is perhaps TRBD1 (5 bases). CDR1 and CDR2 (germline): PRHDT, FYEKMQ (reference sequence). The V and J ends lost 3 bases and 10 bases respectively, with 12 bases between them. The CDR3 totals 13 residues. CDR3 in amino acids: CASSLRDGGKLFF. CDR3 nucleotide sequence: TGTGCCAGCAGCTTGCGGGACGGGGGAAAACTGTTTTTT.

This clone was counted a few times. The V and J genes are TRBV29-1 and TRBJ1-2; D not certain. CDR1 and CDR2 from the germline V gene are SQVTM and ANQGSEA. V lost 2 bases, J lost 0 bases, and 4 bases lay in between. The CDR3 is 12 amino acids. CDR3 region: CSVENTNYGYTF. CDR3 coding DNA: TGCAGCGTTGAAAATACTAACTATGGCTACACCTTC.

This clone was seen only a few times. The rearrangement joins TRBV18 to TRBJ2-3, with D unresolved. V shed 2 bases and J shed 4 bases, with 10 bases lying between them. CDR1 and CDR2 (germline): KGHSH, LQKENI. The CDR3 contains 14 residues. CDR3: CASSPVGTPDTQYF. CDR3 sequence (DNA): TGTGCCAGCTCACCAGTCGGTACCCCAGATACGCAGTATTTT. The full variable domain, completed using reference TRBV18 and TRBJ2-3, is NAGVMQNPRHLVRRRGQEARLRCSPMKGHSHVYWYRQLPEEGLKFMVYLQKENIIDESGMPKERFSAEFPKEGPSILRIQQVVRGDSAAYFCASSPVGTPDTQYFGPGTRLTVL.

V gene TRBV11-1 combines with J gene TRBJ2-5; 10 positions match TRBD1. The germline gives CDR1 SGHAT, CDR2 FQDESV (reference sequence). CDR3 size: 17 residues. The J segment lost 3 bases and the V segment lost 0 bases, leaving 7 bases of the junction unmatched. The CDR3 DNA reads as TGTGCCAGCAGCTTAGCGGTCCCCGGGACAGGGGAAGAGACCCAGTACTTC. This sequence encodes CASSLAVPGTGEETQYF.

J is TRBJ2-3 and V is TRBV28, with a possible D match to TRBD2 (5 bases). V was pared by 2 bases and J by 3 bases, with 12 bases between. Germline assignment: CDR1 MDHEN and CDR2 SYDVKM. This CDR3 contains 15 residues. CDR3 in DNA: TGTGCCAGCAGTTTAGGAGGTGAAGGAACAGATACGCAGTATTTT. This translates into CASSLGGEGTDTQYF.

The chain combines TRBV27 with TRBJ2-3; 7 bases are a match to TRBD1. Germline loops: CDR1 MNHEY, CDR2 SMNVEV (reference sequence). V was clipped by 5 bases and J by 6 bases; unmatched bases: 17. CDR3 size: 17 residues. The CDR3: CASSHTAGTAPWDTQYF. CDR3 in DNA: TGTGCCAGCAGTCATACCGCCGGGACAGCACCCTGGGATACGCAGTATTTT.

V and J are TRBV5-1 and TRBJ2-5; TRBD2 matches at 14 bases. The CDR3 runs to 17 residues. Trimming took 3 bases from V and 5 from J; bases not matched to a gene: 9. CDR1 SGHRS and CDR2 YFSETQ come from the germline V gene. The CDR3: CASSSGLAGAQMETQYF. As DNA, the CDR3 is TGCGCCAGCAGCTCGGGACTAGCGGGGGCCCAGATGGAGACCCAGTACTTC.

V and J are TRBV6-1 and TRBJ2-3; TRBD2 agrees at 10 bases. V lost 3 bases to trimming and J lost 3 bases; unmatched junction nucleotides: 3. This CDR3 is 15 amino acids long. Germline lookup yields CDR1 MNHNS and CDR2 SASEGT. Written as DNA, the CDR3 is TGTGCCAGCAGTGATCCTAGCGGGGGAACAGATACGCAGTATTTT. Protein product: CASSDPSGGTDTQYF.

The V and J genes are TRBV28 and TRBJ2-5, with a tentative D call TRBD2 (5 bases). CDR3 length: 15 amino acids. Per the germline V gene, CDR1 is MDHEN and CDR2 is SYDVKM. V was shortened by 5 bases and J by 1 base, with 14 bases between the two germline ends. CDR3 bases: TGTGCCAGCAGTGGGCGGGTAGTGTCCCAAGAGACCCAGTACTTC. Protein product: CASSGRVVSQETQYF.